The 24 T cell receptor beta chains reported below all come from one sample, sequenced in a study of T cell repertoires in cytomegalovirus infection. One entry per CDR3 protein, called by TCRdb with MiXCR from the reads. The sample has around 530,000 distinct CDR3 sequences; about 26% are singletons. Sequenced material: PBMCs. The receptors derive from a human donor in good health (CMV status not recorded). Some clones in this sample may be carry-over from other donors' samples.

The CDR3 nucleotides read TGTGCCAGCAGGCGAAGACTACCGGGATACCAAGAGACCCAGTACTTC. Protein product: CASRRRLPGYQETQYF. The chain links TRBV6-2 or TRBV6-3 to TRBJ2-5; D is perhaps TRBD2 (5 bases). Germline-derived CDR1 and CDR2 are MNHEY and SVGEGT. The CDR3 spans 16 residues. Between the trimmed V and J ends, which lost 6 bases and 0 bases, there was a span of 17 bases.

This clonotype was detected a few times. This chain uses TRBV6-5 with TRBJ1-1, with a tentative D call TRBD1 (5 bases). The V end was cut by 4 bases, the J end by 4 bases, with 16 bases between. The CDR3 totals 15 residues. Germline V gene data show CDR1 as MNHEY and CDR2 as SVGAGI. The CDR3, as DNA: TGTGCCAGCAGTTCGGGGGGAGCAGGAGGCACTGAAGCTTTCTTT. The encoded protein is CASSSGGAGGTEAFF.

This chain links TRBV7-8 with TRBJ2-1; 8 nucleotides line up with TRBD1. CDR1 SGHVS and CDR2 FQNEAQ come from the germline V gene. With V trimmed by 2 bases and J by 6 bases, 12 bases remained unmatched. There are 17 residues in the CDR3. CDR3 in DNA: TGTGCCAGCAGCTTATCCGGAGTACTAACAGGGGGCAATGAGCAGTTCTTC. It yields the protein CASSLSGVLTGGNEQFF.

The V gene is TRBV9, the J gene TRBJ1-3; D ambiguous. This CDR3 is 17 amino acids long. V lost 1 base and J lost 0, with 14 bases in between. Per the germline V gene, CDR1 is SGDLS and CDR2 is YYNGEE. The CDR3 region has the DNA TGTGCCAGCAGCGTAACAACGGCAGCCCGCTCTGGAAACACCATATATTTT. Amino acid sequence: CASSVTTAARSGNTIYF.

This clonotype showed up just once. CDR3 loop: CASSLSRGRQPQHF. The CDR3 coding sequence is TGTGCCAGCAGTTTATCAAGGGGCAGGCAGCCCCAGCATTTT. This chain connects TRBV27 to TRBJ1-5, with D maybe TRBD1 (5 bases). The germline CDR1 and CDR2 sequences are MNHEY and SMNVEV (reference sequence). V was clipped by 0 bases and J by 7 bases, with 10 bases between them. The CDR3 spans 14 residues.

This rearrangement joins TRBV7-9 to TRBJ2-1, with D unclear. Germline values: CDR1 SEHNR, CDR2 FQNEAQ (reference sequence). The CDR3 has 16 residues. The V and J ends lost 2 bases and 6 bases respectively, with 17 bases between them. The CDR3 nucleotides are TGTGCCAGCAGCTTACCCCGGGCTAGTGGGGTCAATGAGCAGTTCTTC. It yields the protein CASSLPRASGVNEQFF.

The V call is TRBV28, the J call TRBJ1-6; D is undetermined. V dropped 4 bases and J dropped 14 bases, with 12 bases sitting between them. Germline CDR1 and CDR2: MDHEN and SYDVKM. The CDR3 totals 12 residues. The CDR3 loop is CASSSPLRSLHF. The CDR3 DNA reads TGTGCCAGCAGTTCACCTCTTAGATCCCTCCACTTT.

This clonotype was seen ten or more times. V gene TRBV7-2 combines with J gene TRBJ1-5; D possibly corresponds to TRBD1 (5 bases). V lost 1 base, J lost 0 bases, and 10 bases lay in between. The CDR3 totals 16 residues. The germline V gene encodes CDR1 SGHTA and CDR2 FQGNSA. For the CDR3, the DNA is TGTGCCAGCAGCTTAGTCGCGACAGATAGCAATCAGCCCCAGCATTTT. Translation: CASSLVATDSNQPQHF.

This chain uses TRBV20-1 with TRBJ2-7; 9 nucleotides match TRBD2. Trimming at V came to 0 bases and at J to 4 bases, leaving 16 bases not matched to a gene. The germline V gene encodes CDR1 DFQATT and CDR2 SNEGSKA (reference sequence). CDR3 length: 18 residues. DNA of the CDR3: TGCAGTGCTAGAGATCTTAATAGGATTAGCGGGAGAAAATACGAGCAGTACTTC. Its protein product is CSARDLNRISGRKYEQYF.

This chain's CDR3 is CASSKPADSNQPQHF. CDR3 in DNA: TGTGCCAGTAGTAAGCCGGCGGATAGCAATCAGCCCCAGCATTTT. V and J are TRBV19 and TRBJ1-5, with D unclear. The CDR3 contains 15 residues. The germline V gene encodes CDR1 LNHDA and CDR2 SQIVND (reference sequence). Trimming left V 4 bases short and J 0 bases short, with 10 bases between.

The chain combines TRBV4-3 with TRBJ1-4, with D hard to call. V gave up 3 bases and J gave up 9 bases, with 8 bases separating them. CDR1 and CDR2 from the germline V gene are LGHNA and YSLEER. The CDR3 totals 12 residues. CDR3: CASSQVGKKLFF. The CDR3 coding sequence is TGCGCCAGCAGCCAGGTCGGAAAAAAACTGTTTTTT.

V is TRBV7-2 and J is TRBJ1-2; 7 nucleotides line up with TRBD1. With 5 bases clipped from V and 6 bases from J, the junction kept 3 bases outside the gene matches. This CDR3 region has 12 residues. Germline CDR1 is SGHTA and CDR2 is FQGNSA. CDR3 amino acids: CASSQQGDGYTF. CDR3 nucleotides: TGTGCCAGCAGCCAGCAGGGGGATGGCTACACCTTC.

The V and J genes are TRBV6-5 and TRBJ2-7; 7 nucleotides align to TRBD2. V gave up 2 bases and J gave up 4 bases; unmatched junction bases: 8. The germline CDR1 and CDR2 sequences are MNHEY and SVGAGI. There are 15 residues in the CDR3. CDR3 sequence reads: CASSYTAGDRYEQYF. The DNA for the CDR3 is TGTGCCAGCAGTTACACCGCGGGAGATCGGTACGAGCAGTACTTC.

The chain combines TRBV6-6 with TRBJ2-7, with TRBD2 identical over 8 bases. The V segment lost 6 bases and the J segment 3 bases; nucleotides outside the gene matches: 4. The CDR3 extends over 13 amino acids. Germline V gene lookup returns CDR1 MNHNY and CDR2 SVGAGI (reference sequence). The CDR3 nucleotides read TGTGCCAGCAGCCATGGGACTAGCTACGAGCAGTACGTC. This sequence encodes CASSHGTSYEQYV.

In its sample, this clonotype was seen a few times. This chain connects TRBV29-1 to TRBJ2-7; D unresolved. In germline, CDR1 is SQVTM, CDR2 ANQGSEA. CDR3 size: 13 residues. V was clipped by 6 bases and J by 0 bases, with 12 bases between them. The DNA of the CDR3 is TGCAGCGTCTATACCTCTAGCTCCTACGAGCAGTACTTC. Encoded protein: CSVYTSSSYEQYF.

This clonotype was seen at least ten times. CDR3 coding DNA: TGTGCCAGCAGCCTGACAGATGGCAATCAGCCCCAGCATTTT. Translation gives CASSLTDGNQPQHF. The chain links TRBV7-9 to TRBJ1-5; the D gene is possibly TRBD1 (5 bases). CDR1 is SEHNR, CDR2 FQNEAQ, per germline (reference sequence). V lost 5 bases to trimming and J lost 2 bases, with 10 bases between them. This CDR3 has 14 residues.

The table lists this clonotype with a few counts. This chain links TRBV6-2 or TRBV6-3 with TRBJ2-1; 11 bases are shared with TRBD2. J was trimmed by 2 bases and V by 1 base; bases with no gene match: 22. The length of the CDR3 is 23 residues. Looked up from germline, CDR1 is MNHEY and CDR2 is SVGEGT. The CDR3 DNA reads as TGTGCCAGCAGTTACTGGTCTGGCAGGGAACGGCTAGCGGGAGGCAAGCCCTACAATGAGCAGTTCTTC. It codes for CASSYWSGRERLAGGKPYNEQFF.

This clonotype has a count of ten or more. V and J are TRBV2 and TRBJ1-5; a weak D match, TRBD1 (5 bases). CDR3 length equals 14 residues. The V and J ends lost 6 bases and 2 bases respectively, with 11 bases between them. The V gene's germline CDR1 is SNHLY and CDR2 FYNNEI. DNA for the CDR3: TGTGCCAGCAGCGCGGGACGGGGCAATCAGCCCCAGCATTTT. Protein: CASSAGRGNQPQHF.

The sample holds a few counts of this clonotype. The V call is TRBV24-1, the J call TRBJ1-5, with D hard to call. Trimming cost V 3 bases and J 9 bases, with 14 bases left between them. There are 14 residues in the CDR3. Germline V gene data show CDR1 as KGHDR and CDR2 as SFDVKD. The CDR3 sequence: CATSDPNPGWPQHF. The CDR3 nucleotides are TGTGCCACCAGTGATCCCAACCCGGGGTGGCCCCAGCATTTT.

The chain is built from TRBV30 and TRBJ1-2, with 9 bases fitting TRBD1. The CDR3 is made up of 16 amino acids. In germline, CDR1 is GTSNPN, CDR2 SVGIG (reference sequence). V dropped 3 bases and J dropped 2; count of bases not matched to a gene: 10. CDR3 residues: CAWSGRSGTGNYGYTF. In DNA, the CDR3 is TGTGCCTGGAGCGGGAGATCCGGGACAGGGAACTATGGCTACACCTTC.

This clonotype was counted many times. V gene TRBV6-1 combines with J gene TRBJ2-1; 14 bases are shared with TRBD2. The junction had 8 bases not matched to a gene; V was cut back by 5 bases and J by 8 bases. Germline V gene data show CDR1 as MNHNS and CDR2 as SASEGT. This CDR3 spans 16 amino acids. CDR3: CASSPIGTSGSDEQFF. CDR3 in DNA: TGTGCCAGCAGTCCCATCGGGACTAGCGGGAGTGATGAGCAGTTCTTC.

The gene calls are TRBV10-3 and TRBJ1-1, with 8 bases aligning to TRBD1. The J segment lost 0 bases and the V segment lost 3 bases, leaving 9 bases of the junction unmatched. The CDR3 has 17 amino acids. Germline V gene lookup returns CDR1 ENHRY and CDR2 SYGVKD. The CDR3 nucleotides read TGTGCCATCAGTGACTCCAGACAGGGGAGGATGAACACTGAAGCTTTCTTT. It codes for CAISDSRQGRMNTEAFF.

This clonotype occurred once. The rearrangement uses TRBV6-1 and TRBJ2-7; TRBD2 might be the D (6 bases). The CDR3 loop spans 14 amino acids. Trimming removed 8 bases at V and 0 bases at J, with 14 bases between. The germline V gene encodes CDR1 MNHNS and CDR2 SASEGT. The CDR3 loop is CASWSGPSSYEQYV. The CDR3 DNA follows: TGTGCCAGCTGGAGCGGGCCGAGCTCCTACGAGCAGTACGTC.

This clonotype occurred a few times. The V and J genes are TRBV12-3 or TRBV12-4 and TRBJ2-7, with 8 bases fitting TRBD1. The V segment lost 3 bases and the J segment 3 bases; nucleotides outside the gene matches: 1. The CDR3 sequence is 13 residues long. CDR3 region: CASSFGQGYEQYV. The CDR3 DNA sequence: TGTGCCAGCAGTTTCGGACAGGGCTACGAGCAGTACGTC.